This T cell receptor (beta chain) came from a study of early T cells in non-severe SARS-CoV-2 infection. For the study at large: The authors sequenced bulk RNA from unsorted whole blood, leaving chains unpaired.

The sample holds a few counts of this clonotype. The V and J ends lost 0 bases and 3 bases respectively, with 7 bases between them. Germline assignment: CDR1 SGHDT and CDR2 YYEEEE. The CDR3 has 13 amino acids. Individual cDNA molecules carried attached unique molecular identifiers. TCRdb re-analysed the 5' RACE reads in MiXCR, keeping a single row per CDR3 protein. Here the sample spans tens of thousands of distinct CDR3 sequences, around 7% being singletons. This chain joins TRBV5-6 and TRBJ2-7, with D uncertain. This clonotype originated in an adult who was a healthcare worker with PCR-confirmed SARS-CoV-2 infection or an uninfected control (not recorded which). Material for sequencing was whole blood. CDR3 DNA sequence: TGTGCCAGCAGCTTGGGCCCGTACTACGAGCAGTACTTC. Its translation is CASSLGPYYEQYF.